What follows are 26 T cell receptor beta chains derived from one specimen sequenced in a study of cytomegalovirus exposure and HLA in healthy donors. PCR was performed using 60 Vbeta and 13 Jbeta primers. TCRdb's table, derived via immunoSEQ multiplex PCR, lists solely in-frame clones and lacks some. The sample yields about 100,000 clones, 55% to 80% seen once. Sequencing was performed on PBMCs. The receptors come from a human donor in good health.

CDR3 loop: CASSPTGLAGGSYNEQFF. CDR3 in DNA: TGTGCCAGCAGTCCGACCGGATTAGCGGGAGGGTCCTACAATGAGCAGTTCTTC. This chain links TRBV27 with TRBJ2-1; 11 nucleotides align to TRBD2. Germline V lookup: CDR1 MNHEY, CDR2 SMNVEV (reference sequence). Unmatched junction bases numbered 10, after V lost 5 bases and J lost 1 base. The CDR3 is made up of 18 amino acids.

The chain carries TRBV29-1 and TRBJ2-3; TRBD2 matches 14 bases. CDR3 length: 21 residues. The germline CDR1 and CDR2 sequences are SQVTM and ANQGSEA. The V and J ends lost 2 bases and 1 base, in that order; junction bases with no gene match: 17. DNA of the CDR3: TGCAGCGTTGAATCCCGGACGGGACTAGCGGGAGTCATCAAGGGCACAGATACGCAGTATTTT. Translating it yields CSVESRTGLAGVIKGTDTQYF.

The CDR3 reads CASSFSGRALPDTQYF. DNA of the CDR3: TGTGCCAGCAGCTTTAGCGGGAGGGCCCTCCCAGATACGCAGTATTTT. The rearrangement links TRBV7-9 to TRBJ2-3; 11 bases agree with TRBD2. The CDR3 has 16 residues. The germline gives CDR1 SEHNR, CDR2 FQNEAQ (reference sequence). Trimming took 3 bases from V and 4 from J; bases not matched to a gene: 6.

The chain carries TRBV6-1 and TRBJ1-2; a weak D match, TRBD1 (5 bases). Germline CDR1 MNHNS, CDR2 SASEGT. V lost 7 bases and J 4 bases, leaving 13 bases between the germline ends. The CDR3 spans 13 residues. The CDR3 sequence is CASKVWTLYGYTF. CDR3 nucleotides: TGTGCCAGCAAGGTTTGGACACTCTATGGCTACACCTTC.

This clone was picked up a small number of times. In nucleotides, the CDR3 is TGTGCCAGCAGCGAAAGGAGGGGCGGGAGCGCAGCCTACGAGCAGTACTTC. Translation: CASSERRGGSAAYEQYF. The chain couples TRBV6-1 to TRBJ2-7; 7 bases map to TRBD2. The ends lost 6 bases at V and 2 bases at J; junction bases unmatched: 16. The germline V gene encodes CDR1 MNHNS and CDR2 SASEGT. The CDR3 covers 17 residues.

CDR3 residues: CASSLSGRLYEQYF. CDR3 in DNA: TGTGCCAGCAGCTTGAGCGGGAGGTTATACGAGCAGTACTTC. The chain carries TRBV5-6 and TRBJ2-7; 9 bases map to TRBD2. The V gene end was trimmed by 1 base and the J gene end by 4 bases; junction bases not matched to a gene: 3. Germline CDR1 SGHDT, CDR2 YYEEEE. The CDR3 has 14 amino acids.

J is TRBJ2-3 and V is TRBV10-3; 13 bases map to TRBD2. Trimming removed 4 bases from V and 2 bases from J; junction bases left unmatched: 6. Germline assignment: CDR1 ENHRY and CDR2 SYGVKD. The CDR3 covers 17 residues. The DNA for the CDR3 is TGTGCCATCAGTGGACATACTAGCGGGAGGGCCACAGATACGCAGTATTTT. Its translation: CAISGHTSGRATDTQYF.

Concerning this clone itself: Additional DNA sequences in this sample encode the identical CDR3. This chain links TRBV5-6 with TRBJ2-7; TRBD2 agrees at 8 bases. The germline CDR1 and CDR2 sequences are SGHDT and YYEEEE. The CDR3 covers 14 residues. V lost 4 bases to trimming and J lost 6 bases; unmatched junction nucleotides: 9. The chain's CDR3 is CASSLVAGGVEQYF. In DNA form, the CDR3 reads TGTGCCAGCAGCCTGGTGGCGGGAGGAGTCGAGCAGTACTTC.

The chain carries TRBV27 and TRBJ2-2; D remains unclear. The CDR3 runs to 15 residues. V gave up 4 bases and J gave up 5 bases, with 14 bases separating them. The germline gives CDR1 MNHEY, CDR2 SMNVEV (reference sequence). CDR3 amino acids: CASSSPPLPTGELFF. For the CDR3, the DNA is TGTGCCAGCAGTTCCCCTCCACTACCAACCGGGGAGCTGTTTTTT.

The chain recombines TRBV29-1 with TRBJ1-2; tentatively, D is TRBD1 (6 bases). Trimming removed 4 bases at V and 6 bases at J, with 12 bases between. The V gene's germline CDR1 is SQVTM and CDR2 ANQGSEA. This CDR3 has 12 amino acids. The CDR3 loop is CSVGYRADGYTF. DNA for the CDR3: TGCAGCGTTGGGTACAGGGCGGATGGCTACACCTTC.

The genes are TRBV5-6 and TRBJ2-2; a weak D match, TRBD2 (5 bases). This CDR3 has 15 amino acids. Germline V gene sequence: CDR1 SGHDT, CDR2 YYEEEE. The V and J ends lost 1 base and 2 bases respectively, with 9 bases between them. CDR3 sequence: CASSLFRGNTGELFF. The CDR3 DNA reads as TGTGCCAGCAGCTTGTTTCGGGGAAACACCGGGGAGCTGTTTTTT.

The chain employs TRBV30 and TRBJ1-2; D remains ambiguous. The length of the CDR3 is 13 residues. In germline, CDR1 is GTSNPN, CDR2 SVGIG (reference sequence). Between the trimmed V and J ends, which lost 1 base and 1 base, there was a span of 7 bases. CDR3 protein: CAWSEQINYGYTF. The CDR3 coding sequence is TGTGCCTGGAGTGAACAGATTAACTATGGCTACACCTTC.

The rearrangement uses TRBV9 and TRBJ1-1; no clear D gene. Germline-derived CDR1 and CDR2 are SGDLS and YYNGEE. V lost 0 bases and J lost 5, with 8 bases in between. The CDR3 has 13 amino acids. The CDR3 nucleotides are TGTGCCAGCAGCGTAGGCGGGCGGACTGAAGCTTTCTTT. Protein sequence: CASSVGGRTEAFF. Together with reference TRBV9 and TRBJ1-1, the CDR3 gives the full variable domain: DSGVTQTPKHLITATGQRVTLRCSPRSGDLSVYWYQQSLDQGLQFLIQYYNGEERAKGNILERFSAQQFPDLHSELNLSSLELGDSALYFCASSVGGRTEAFFGQGTRLTVV.

J is TRBJ2-7 and V is TRBV28, with D perhaps TRBD2 (5 bases). CDR1 and CDR2 from the germline V gene are MDHEN and SYDVKM. The CDR3 is 13 amino acids. V lost 7 bases, J lost 2 bases, and 12 bases lay in between. The CDR3 DNA is TGTGCCAGCATCAGCGGATCCGCCTACGAGCAGTACTTC. Amino acids: CASISGSAYEQYF.

The chain is built from TRBV5-4 and TRBJ2-5; possible D gene TRBD2, 6 bases. Germline V gives CDR1 SGHNT, CDR2 YYREEE (reference sequence). The V end lost 4 bases, the J end lost 2 bases, and 12 bases lay between the germline ends. This CDR3 has 14 amino acids. CDR3 in amino acids: CASSPGGIQETQYF. Here the CDR3 DNA reads TGTGCCAGCAGCCCTGGAGGGATACAAGAGACCCAGTACTTC.

CDR3 nucleotide sequence: TGTGCCAGTAGTATAAGGGCGCGACAGGGCCCTTTTTTGGCGCAGTTCTTC. This translates into CASSIRARQGPFLAQFF. The chain uses TRBV19 and TRBJ2-1; 7 bases are a match to TRBD1. The CDR3 has 17 amino acids. V was clipped by 2 bases and J by 12 bases; unmatched bases: 19. Germline-derived CDR1 and CDR2 are LNHDA and SQIVND (reference sequence).

In DNA form, the CDR3 reads TGCGCCAGCAGCTCGGGACTAGCGGGAGGGTATGAGCAGTACTTC. Encoded protein: CASSSGLAGGYEQYF. The chain combines TRBV5-1 with TRBJ2-7; TRBD2 agrees at 16 bases. Per germline, CDR1 SGHRS and CDR2 YFSETQ. The CDR3 loop spans 15 amino acids. Losses at the gene ends were 3 bases for V and 7 bases for J; bases not matched to a gene: 4. Combining the CDR3 with reference TRBV5-1 and TRBJ2-7 gives the whole variable domain KAGVTQTPRYLIKTRGQQVTLSCSPISGHRSVSWYQQTPGQGLQFLFEYFSETQRNKGNFPGRFSGRQFSNSRSEMNVSTLELGDSALYLCASSSGLAGGYEQYFGPGTRLTVT.

This clone was found a few times. The chain uses TRBV5-1 and TRBJ2-1, with 11 bases matching TRBD2. V lost 0 bases and J lost 6; bases outside the gene matches: 8. This CDR3 comprises 17 residues. From germline, CDR1 is SGHRS and CDR2 YFSETQ. The CDR3 reads CASSLALASGGTNEQFF. CDR3 nucleotides: TGCGCCAGCAGCTTGGCTTTGGCTAGCGGGGGGACCAATGAGCAGTTCTTC. Combining the CDR3 with reference TRBV5-1 and TRBJ2-1 gives the whole variable domain KAGVTQTPRYLIKTRGQQVTLSCSPISGHRSVSWYQQTPGQGLQFLFEYFSETQRNKGNFPGRFSGRQFSNSRSEMNVSTLELGDSALYLCASSLALASGGTNEQFFGPGTRLTVL.

V gene TRBV10-3 combines with J gene TRBJ1-1, with 8 nucleotides matching TRBD1. The CDR3 runs to 13 residues. The V segment lost 10 bases and the J segment 0 bases; nucleotides outside the gene matches: 4. CDR1 ENHRY and CDR2 SYGVKD come from the germline V gene. The CDR3 loop is CARRQGLNTEAFF. For the CDR3, the DNA is TGTGCCAGAAGACAGGGGTTGAACACTGAAGCTTTCTTT.

This clone turned up a few times. This chain links TRBV11-1 with TRBJ1-4; no clear D gene. The V gene lost 5 bases and the J gene lost 1 base, with 8 bases spanning the gap. Germline loops: CDR1 SGHAT, CDR2 FQDESV (reference sequence). The CDR3 extends over 14 amino acids. CDR3 nucleotide sequence: TGTGCCAGCAGCGCCTCTATAACTAATGAAAAACTGTTTTTT. Amino acid sequence: CASSASITNEKLFF.

The CDR3 bases are TGTGCCAGCAGCGTAGGGGTCCTAACTAGCGGGAGGAACGAGCAGTACTTC. Its protein product is CASSVGVLTSGRNEQYF. The V gene is TRBV9, the J gene TRBJ2-7; TRBD2 aligns across 12 bases. CDR3 length: 17 amino acids. The J segment lost 5 bases and the V segment lost 0 bases, leaving 9 bases of the junction unmatched. CDR1 is SGDLS, CDR2 YYNGEE, per germline.

The rearrangement uses TRBV19 and TRBJ1-3; TRBD1 agrees at 7 bases. The length of the CDR3 is 15 residues. Losses at the gene ends were 6 bases for V and 0 bases for J; bases not matched to a gene: 5. Germline V gene sequence: CDR1 LNHDA, CDR2 SQIVND (reference sequence). The CDR3 coding sequence is TGTGCCAGTAGGCAGACAGGGACCTCTGGAAACACCATATATTTT. Protein sequence: CASRQTGTSGNTIYF.

The chain couples TRBV9 to TRBJ2-7, with TRBD1 identical over 7 bases. The J segment lost 6 bases and the V segment lost 7 bases, leaving 10 bases of the junction unmatched. Germline CDR1 SGDLS, CDR2 YYNGEE. The CDR3 length is 13 residues. The CDR3 sequence is CASSRRQGTEQYF. The CDR3 coding sequence is TGTGCCAGCTCTCGACGACAGGGTACCGAGCAGTACTTC.

The chain uses TRBV4-1 and TRBJ2-3; D is ambiguous. V lost 4 bases and J 2 bases, leaving 7 bases between the germline ends. The V gene's germline CDR1 is MGHRA and CDR2 YSYEKL. This CDR3 has 13 amino acids. In DNA, the CDR3 is TGCGCCAGCAGCCTAGGAGTCACAGATACGCAGTATTTT. Translation gives CASSLGVTDTQYF.

CDR3 sequence: CASSEVPGGIHEQYF. CDR3 nucleotides: TGTGCCAGCAGTGAAGTGCCAGGGGGCATCCACGAGCAGTACTTC. The chain joins TRBV6-1 to TRBJ2-7; 8 bases match TRBD1. The CDR3 spans 15 residues. The V gene end was trimmed by 1 base and the J gene end by 5 bases; junction bases not matched to a gene: 7. From germline, CDR1 is MNHNS and CDR2 SASEGT.

The chain couples TRBV5-5 to TRBJ2-7; possibly TRBD2 for D (6 bases). This CDR3 is built from 15 residues. Germline values: CDR1 SGHKS, CDR2 YYEKEE (reference sequence). V lost 0 bases and J lost 1, with 11 bases in between. The CDR3 DNA follows: TGTGCCAGCAGCTTGGCTAGCGAGGTGTCCTACGAGCAGTACTTC. It specifies CASSLASEVSYEQYF. The complete variable domain, with remaining parts taken from reference TRBV5-5 and TRBJ2-7, reads DAGVTQSPTHLIKTRGQQVTLRCSPISGHKSVSWYQQVLGQGPQFIFQYYEKEERGRGNFPDRFSARQFPNYSSELNVNALLLGDSALYLCASSLASEVSYEQYFGPGTRLTVT.